This TCR beta chain was recorded in a study of T cells after yellow fever vaccination. Findings of the study overall: Post-booster samples contained most primary-vaccination clones (around 95% CD4, about 90% CD8). Faster peaking, at day 5 versus 15, marked a secondary response that was weaker.

Germline V gives CDR1 LGHNT, CDR2 FRNRAP. The CDR3 is 16 amino acids. Of note for this clonotype: A read error may produce the germline difference seen at one junction end.

TCRdb passed the 5' RACE reads through MiXCR, listing each CDR3 protein once. Seen here are over 85,000 distinct CDR3 sequences, roughly 9% observed once, and the top ten hold approximately 17%. The source material was CD8+ T cells not binding an NS4B(214-222) dextramer, sorted from PBMCs, sampled more than 14 days after the first yellow fever vaccination. This TCR was recovered from a man aged 18-30 years who received the YFV17D yellow fever vaccine. J is TRBJ2-5 and V is TRBV12-5; 14 positions agree with TRBD2. This CDR3 is CASGSSGLAGGESQYF. The CDR3 DNA is TGTGCTAGTGGTTCTTCAGGACTAGCGGGGGGAGAGTCCCAGTACTTC.